The next 26 T cell receptor beta chains were all read from a single sample in a study. Tregs were sorted as CD4+CD25+CD127-/low cells. TCRdb reprocessed the 5' RACE reads with MiXCR, giving one entry per CDR3 protein. Of around 10,000 distinct CDR3 sequences in the sample, 14% were seen once. The specimen was Tregs sorted from blood. All receptors derive from a female donor with breast cancer.

This clonotype turned up a few times. One base away lies a much larger clone, so this may be a sequencing read error. The chain couples TRBV7-2 to TRBJ2-2; D call uncertain. V gave up 2 bases and J gave up 4 bases, with 11 bases separating them. The CDR3 has 15 residues. Germline lookup yields CDR1 SGHTA and CDR2 FQGNSA. The CDR3 region has the DNA TGTGCCAGCAGCTTAATGTCAGCCTGCACCGGGGAGCTGTTTTTT. Amino acids: CASSLMSACTGELFF.

This clonotype is classed as medium-sized. The chain uses TRBV6-2 or TRBV6-3 and TRBJ2-2; 7 positions match TRBD1. The CDR3 totals 17 residues. CDR1 is MNHEY and CDR2 is SVGEGT in the germline V gene. Trimming cost V 6 bases and J 5 bases; bases outside gene matches: 15. The DNA of the CDR3 is TGTGCCAGCAGGACGATCTTGAGGGGGCGAGGGACCGGGGAGCTGTTTTTT. Translation: CASRTILRGRGTGELFF.

This clonotype was seen more than once but under ten times. This chain uses TRBV30 with TRBJ1-5; D is undetermined. The CDR3 consists of 13 residues. Germline V gives CDR1 GTSNPN, CDR2 SVGIG (reference sequence). The germline V and J ends were trimmed by 0 bases and 4 bases, with 7 bases remaining between them. The CDR3 region is CAWSVSINQPQHF. CDR3 DNA sequence: TGTGCCTGGAGTGTATCTATAAATCAGCCCCAGCATTTT.

Concerning this clonotype itself: This sequence may be a read error, since a much larger clone differs from it by one base. The chain employs TRBV7-3 and TRBJ2-1; no firm D call. The CDR3 contains 13 residues. CDR1 and CDR2 from the germline V gene are SGHTA and FQGTGA. The CDR3 region is CASSPGRYNGQFF. In DNA, the CDR3 is TGTGCCAGCAGCCCCGGACGCTACAATGGGCAGTTCTTC.

This clonotype was detected a few times. With a much larger clone just one base away, this may be a read error. V usage is TRBV7-2 and J usage is TRBJ2-7; D possibly corresponds to TRBD2 (5 bases). Germline values: CDR1 SGHTA, CDR2 FQGNSA. The V end was cut by 1 base, the J end by 6 bases, with 10 bases between. This CDR3 has 13 amino acids. The CDR3 nucleotides are TGTGCCAGCAGCTTAGTCGGGGTTCGCGAGCAGTACTTC. Its protein is CASSLVGVREQYF.

This clonotype was detected only a few times. At one end, the junction sequence differs from germline, possibly due to a read error. The V gene is TRBV5-1, the J gene TRBJ1-1; D gene ambiguous. This CDR3 comprises 14 residues. The germline gives CDR1 SGHRS, CDR2 YFSETQ. CDR3 region: CASNLDGPHTEAFF. In DNA, the CDR3 is TGCGCCAGCAACTTGGACGGTCCCCACACTGAAGCTTTCTTT.

A note on this clonotype: A much larger clone differs by one base, so this may be a read error. The chain has TRBV18 and TRBJ1-1, with D unresolved. Germline assignment: CDR1 KGHSH and CDR2 LQKENI. The CDR3 runs to 17 residues. V dropped 1 base and J dropped 3 bases, with 18 bases sitting between them. The CDR3 protein is CASSPRGKAGLDTEAFF. The DNA for the CDR3 is TGTGCCAGCTCACCACGGGGTAAGGCGGGCCTGGACACTGAAGCTTTCTTT.

This clonotype was picked up many times. The chain employs TRBV12-3 or TRBV12-4 and TRBJ2-7; tentative D call: TRBD2 (7 bases). The germline V and J ends were trimmed by 1 base and 5 bases, with 12 bases remaining between them. The CDR3 is made up of 14 amino acids. The DNA of the CDR3 is TGTGCCAGCAGTTTAGGGGGGGGGGCCCACGAGCAGTACTTC. Translating gives CASSLGGGAHEQYF.

In its sample, this clonotype was seen many times. The gene calls are TRBV7-2 and TRBJ1-5, with TRBD1 identical over 7 bases. V was clipped by 2 bases and J by 4 bases; unmatched bases: 5. The CDR3 spans 15 residues. Per the germline V gene, CDR1 is SGHTA and CDR2 is FQGNSA. The CDR3 nucleotides read TGTGCCAGCAGCTTAAGACAGGGTGGGAATCAGCCCCAGCATTTT. As protein: CASSLRQGGNQPQHF.

This clonotype showed up just a few times. Just one base apart from a much larger clone, this may be a read error. The J gene is TRBJ1-1, the V gene TRBV6-1, with a possible D match to TRBD1 (5 bases). The CDR3 loop spans 15 amino acids. The germline V gene has CDR1 MNHNS and CDR2 SASEGT. CDR3 loop: CASGPQGMMNTEACF. The CDR3 DNA reads TGTGCCAGCGGTCCCCAGGGTATGATGAACACTGAAGCTTGCTTT.

This clonotype was observed many times. The gene calls are TRBV25-1 and TRBJ1-4, with 12 positions matching TRBD1. V shed 5 bases and J 6 bases; nucleotides not matched to a gene: 4. CDR3 length: 15 amino acids. Germline V CDR1 and CDR2: MGHDK, SYGVNS. This CDR3 is CASSPGQGAHEKLFF. The CDR3 region has the DNA TGTGCCAGCAGTCCGGGACAGGGGGCTCATGAAAAACTGTTTTTT.

By sample fraction, this clonotype is medium-sized. The rearrangement joins TRBV7-9 to TRBJ1-6; a weak D match, TRBD1 (5 bases). Germline loops: CDR1 SEHNR, CDR2 FQNEAQ (reference sequence). V shed 3 bases and J shed 7 bases, with 10 bases lying between them. The CDR3 is made up of 14 amino acids. CDR3 DNA sequence: TGTGCCAGCAGCTTTGGGGGAGGGAATTCACCCCTCCACTTT. Protein: CASSFGGGNSPLHF.

This clonotype was seen many times. V is TRBV3-1 and J is TRBJ2-7; D gene uncertain. The CDR3 covers 15 residues. Trimming took off 4 bases at V and 3 bases at J, with 16 bases between the two ends. The germline CDR1 and CDR2 sequences are LGHDT and YNNKEL (reference sequence). CDR3 bases: TGTGCCAGCAGCCCAAGGGTAAGGTTGAACTACGAGCAGTACTTC. Translated, it gives CASSPRVRLNYEQYF.

A word on this clonotype: Since the CDR3 does not end with the conserved phenylalanine or tryptophan, this likely comes from a read error. The V gene is TRBV2, the J gene TRBJ1-5, with D perhaps matching TRBD1 (5 bases). This CDR3 has 13 residues. Germline assignment: CDR1 SNHLY and CDR2 FYNNEI. V was pared by 7 bases and J by 6 bases, with 13 bases between. The CDR3 sequence is CASKGRDGQPQHL. CDR3 sequence (DNA): TGTGCCAGCAAGGGGAGGGACGGTCAGCCCCAGCATTTG.

For this clonotype: Possible read error: a much larger clone is one base away. The V and J genes are TRBV6-1 and TRBJ2-7; 7 nucleotides agree with TRBD1. CDR1 is MNHNS, CDR2 SASEGT, per germline. This CDR3 has 15 amino acids. In nucleotides, the CDR3 is TGTGCCGGCAGTCTCGACAGGGTGGGGTCCTACGAGCAGTACTTC. This codes for CAGSLDRVGSYEQYF.

This clonotype is judged medium-sized. The rearrangement joins TRBV29-1 to TRBJ2-7, with D maybe TRBD2 (6 bases). Trimming removed 5 bases at V and 3 bases at J, with 8 bases between. CDR3 size: 11 residues. Germline lookup yields CDR1 SQVTM and CDR2 ANQGSEA. The chain's CDR3 is CSVRRGYEQYF. The CDR3, as DNA: TGCAGCGTTAGGCGGGGCTACGAGCAGTACTTC.

This clonotype has just a few counts. Given a much more abundant clone one base away, this may be a read error. The chain uses TRBV6-5 and TRBJ1-1; 10 bases align to TRBD1. CDR3 length equals 13 residues. Germline V gene lookup returns CDR1 MNHEY and CDR2 SVGAGI. CDR3 amino acids: CASSTTGGTDAFF. The CDR3 DNA is TGTGCCAGCAGCACGACAGGGGGCACTGATGCTTTCTTT.

This clonotype showed up just a few times. In nucleotides, the CDR3 is TGTGCCAGCAGCCCAAAGGTGGATACGCAGTATTTT. Its protein is CASSPKVDTQYF. The genes are TRBV7-2 and TRBJ2-3; no firm D call. V shed 5 bases and J shed 6 bases, with 9 bases lying between them. CDR3 length: 12 amino acids. Germline CDR1 and CDR2: SGHTA and FQGNSA.

J is TRBJ2-2 and V is TRBV14, with TRBD2 identical over 14 bases. Trimming took 4 bases from V and 9 from J; bases not matched to a gene: 4. The CDR3 contains 15 residues. CDR1 SGHDN and CDR2 FVKESK come from the germline V gene. CDR3 sequence: CASSPGLAGARELFF. Written as DNA, the CDR3 is TGTGCCAGCAGCCCGGGACTAGCGGGAGCCAGGGAGCTGTTTTTT.

Within the sample, this clonotype is medium-sized (0.01 to 0.1%). This chain joins TRBV10-2 and TRBJ2-3; the match to TRBD2 covers 10 bases. Germline V gives CDR1 WSHSY, CDR2 SAAADI. V was clipped by 0 bases and J by 7 bases; unmatched bases: 7. CDR3 size: 16 residues. CDR3 protein: CASSESPSGSYHTQYF. CDR3 coding DNA: TGCGCCAGCAGTGAGTCCCCTAGCGGGAGCTACCATACGCAGTATTTT.

This clonotype is medium-sized by share. The V gene is TRBV7-2, the J gene TRBJ2-7; D might be TRBD2 (6 bases). The CDR3 covers 15 residues. Germline V gene data show CDR1 as SGHTA and CDR2 as FQGNSA. V dropped 6 bases and J dropped 2 bases, with 17 bases sitting between them. CDR3 bases: TGTGCCAGCAGTCAAGCCGGCGGGAAGGCCTACGAGCAGTACTTC. It codes for CASSQAGGKAYEQYF.

This clonotype was detected many times. The rearrangement joins TRBV11-2 to TRBJ1-5; tentatively, D is TRBD1 (6 bases). V lost 5 bases and J lost 9, with 14 bases in between. This CDR3 is 13 amino acids long. Germline CDR1 is SGHAT and CDR2 is FQNNGV. CDR3 loop: CASSGTTVGPQHF. CDR3 nucleotide sequence: TGTGCCAGCAGCGGGACAACCGTGGGGCCCCAGCATTTT.

Points on this clonotype: An end of the junction differs from the germline gene, which may be a read error. This rearrangement joins TRBV6-5 to TRBJ2-7; the match to TRBD1 covers 7 bases. This CDR3 region has 13 residues. Germline V lookup: CDR1 MNHEY, CDR2 SVGAGI. The CDR3 DNA sequence: TGTGCCGGCAGACGGACAGGTGGCTACGAGCAGTACTTC. This encodes CAGRRTGGYEQYF.

Within the sample, this clonotype is medium-sized (0.01 to 0.1%). The chain links TRBV5-1 to TRBJ2-1; 7 nucleotides line up with TRBD2. The CDR3 is 14 residues long. V gave up 7 bases and J gave up 4 bases; unmatched junction bases: 8. Germline-derived CDR1 and CDR2 are SGHRS and YFSETQ. The CDR3 sequence: CASSLLGGYNEQFF. In DNA, the CDR3 is TGCGCCAGCTCCCTCCTGGGGGGGTACAATGAGCAGTTCTTC. Full variable domain (rest looked up from reference TRBV5-1 and TRBJ2-1): KAGVTQTPRYLIKTRGQQVTLSCSPISGHRSVSWYQQTPGQGLQFLFEYFSETQRNKGNFPGRFSGRQFSNSRSEMNVSTLELGDSALYLCASSLLGGYNEQFFGPGTRLTVL.

The chain combines TRBV29-1 with TRBJ1-2; D may be TRBD1 (6 bases). Germline V gene lookup returns CDR1 SQVTM and CDR2 ANQGSEA. The V gene lost 6 bases and the J gene lost 0 bases, with 8 bases spanning the gap. The CDR3 has 12 residues. CDR3 bases: TGCAGCGTCGGGGACACTAACTATGGCTACACCTTC. It specifies CSVGDTNYGYTF. Full variable domain (outside the CDR3, taken from reference TRBV29-1 and TRBJ1-2): SAVISQKPSRDICQRGTSLTIQCQVDSQVTMMFWYRQQPGQSLTLIATANQGSEATYESGFVIDKFPISRPNLTFSTLTVSNMSPEDSSIYLCSVGDTNYGYTFGSGTRLTVV.

The chain employs TRBV12-3 or TRBV12-4 and TRBJ2-2; a weak D match, TRBD2 (6 bases). This CDR3 spans 17 amino acids. V lost 1 base and J 3 bases, leaving 15 bases between the germline ends. DNA of the CDR3: TGTGCCAGCAGTTTAGGGGTGCTTAGCGGTTACACCGGGGAGCTGTTTTTT. Protein product: CASSLGVLSGYTGELFF.